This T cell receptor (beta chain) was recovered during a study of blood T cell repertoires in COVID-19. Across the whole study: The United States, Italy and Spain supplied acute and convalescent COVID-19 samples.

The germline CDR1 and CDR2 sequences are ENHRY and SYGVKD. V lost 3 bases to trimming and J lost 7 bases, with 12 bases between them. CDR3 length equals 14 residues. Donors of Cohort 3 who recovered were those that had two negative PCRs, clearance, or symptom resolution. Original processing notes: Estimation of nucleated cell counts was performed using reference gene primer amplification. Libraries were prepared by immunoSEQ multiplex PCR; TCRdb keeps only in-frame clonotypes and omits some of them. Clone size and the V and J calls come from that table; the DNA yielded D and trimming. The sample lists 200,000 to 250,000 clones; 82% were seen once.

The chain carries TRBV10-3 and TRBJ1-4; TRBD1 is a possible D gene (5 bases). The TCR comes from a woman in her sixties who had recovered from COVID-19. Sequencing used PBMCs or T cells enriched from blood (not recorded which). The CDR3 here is CAISDPGGFEKLFF. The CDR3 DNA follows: TGTGCCATCAGTGACCCGGGGGGGTTTGAAAAACTGTTTTTT.